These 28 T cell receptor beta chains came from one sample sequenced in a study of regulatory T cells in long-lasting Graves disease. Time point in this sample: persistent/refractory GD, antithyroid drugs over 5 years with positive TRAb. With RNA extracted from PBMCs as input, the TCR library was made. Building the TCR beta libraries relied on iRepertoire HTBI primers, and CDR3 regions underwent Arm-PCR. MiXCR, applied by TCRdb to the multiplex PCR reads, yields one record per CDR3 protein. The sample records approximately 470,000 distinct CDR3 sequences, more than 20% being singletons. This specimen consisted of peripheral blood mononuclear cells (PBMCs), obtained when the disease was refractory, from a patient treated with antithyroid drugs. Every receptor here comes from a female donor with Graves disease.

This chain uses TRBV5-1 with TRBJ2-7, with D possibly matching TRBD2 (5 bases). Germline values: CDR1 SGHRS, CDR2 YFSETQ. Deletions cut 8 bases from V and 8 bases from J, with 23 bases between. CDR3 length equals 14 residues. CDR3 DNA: TGCGCCAGTACTAGGATGTCCTCCCCGGGTAAGCAGTACTTC. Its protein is CASTRMSSPGKQYF.

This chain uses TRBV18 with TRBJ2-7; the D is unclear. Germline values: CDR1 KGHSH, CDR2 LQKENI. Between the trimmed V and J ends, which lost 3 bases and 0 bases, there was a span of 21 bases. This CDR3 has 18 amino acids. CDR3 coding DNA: TGTGCCAGCTCACCCCTAAGGCCCGGACGGTTAAGCTCCTACGAGCAGTACTTC. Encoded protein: CASSPLRPGRLSSYEQYF.

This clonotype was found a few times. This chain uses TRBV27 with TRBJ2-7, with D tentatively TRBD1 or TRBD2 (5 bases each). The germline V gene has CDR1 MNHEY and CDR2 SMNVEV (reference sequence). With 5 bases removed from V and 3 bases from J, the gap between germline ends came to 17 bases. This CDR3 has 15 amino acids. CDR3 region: CASSPGPDLLYEQYF. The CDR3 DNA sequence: TGTGCCAGCAGTCCGGGACCCGATCTCCTCTACGAGCAGTACTTC.

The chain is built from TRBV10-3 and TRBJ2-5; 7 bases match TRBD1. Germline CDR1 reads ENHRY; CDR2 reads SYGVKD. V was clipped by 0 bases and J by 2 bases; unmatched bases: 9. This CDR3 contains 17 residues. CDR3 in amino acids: CAISESLVGTEQETQYF. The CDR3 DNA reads TGTGCCATCAGTGAGTCGTTAGTAGGGACAGAGCAAGAGACCCAGTACTTC.

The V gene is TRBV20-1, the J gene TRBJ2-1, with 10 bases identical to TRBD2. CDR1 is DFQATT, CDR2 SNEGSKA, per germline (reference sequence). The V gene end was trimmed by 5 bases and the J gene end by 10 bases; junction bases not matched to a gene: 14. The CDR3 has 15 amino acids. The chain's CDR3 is CSAPRLAGGPGEQFF. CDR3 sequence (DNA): TGCAGTGCTCCCCGCTTAGCGGGAGGCCCGGGAGAGCAGTTCTTC.

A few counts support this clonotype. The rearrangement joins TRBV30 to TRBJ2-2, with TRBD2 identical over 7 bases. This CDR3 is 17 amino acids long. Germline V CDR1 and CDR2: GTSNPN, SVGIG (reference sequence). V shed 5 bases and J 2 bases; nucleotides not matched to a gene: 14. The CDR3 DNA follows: TGTGCCTGGCCCGCTTCTTGCGGGAGAAATAACACCGGGGAGCTGTTTTTT. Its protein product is CAWPASCGRNNTGELFF.

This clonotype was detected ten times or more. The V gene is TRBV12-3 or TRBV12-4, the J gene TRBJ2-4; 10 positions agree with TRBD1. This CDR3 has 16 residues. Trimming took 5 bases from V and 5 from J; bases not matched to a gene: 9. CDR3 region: CASSPLTGGFQNIQYF. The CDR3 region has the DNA TGTGCCAGCAGTCCCCTGACAGGGGGCTTTCAAAACATTCAGTACTTC.

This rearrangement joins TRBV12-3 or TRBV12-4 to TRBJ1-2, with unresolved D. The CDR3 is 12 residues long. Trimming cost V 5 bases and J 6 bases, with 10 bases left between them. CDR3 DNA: TGTGCCAGCAGTGTGGGAGGGAATGGCTACACCTTC. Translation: CASSVGGNGYTF.

CDR3 in amino acids: CASSLGGIHEQYF. CDR3 DNA: TGCGCCAGCAGCTTGGGAGGGATCCACGAGCAGTACTTC. The V and J genes are TRBV5-1 and TRBJ2-7; possible D gene TRBD2, 5 bases. V shed 0 bases and J shed 5 bases, with 9 bases lying between them. Germline V gene lookup returns CDR1 SGHRS and CDR2 YFSETQ. The CDR3 runs to 13 residues.

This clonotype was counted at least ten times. The chain's CDR3 is CASRNPGTVNTEAFF. CDR3 in DNA: TGTGCCAGCAGGAACCCCGGGACGGTGAACACTGAAGCTTTCTTT. The chain is built from TRBV6-1 and TRBJ1-1, with a weak D call TRBD1 (5 bases). Per germline, CDR1 MNHNS and CDR2 SASEGT. The CDR3 loop spans 15 amino acids. V lost 6 bases to trimming and J lost 0 bases, with 14 bases between them.

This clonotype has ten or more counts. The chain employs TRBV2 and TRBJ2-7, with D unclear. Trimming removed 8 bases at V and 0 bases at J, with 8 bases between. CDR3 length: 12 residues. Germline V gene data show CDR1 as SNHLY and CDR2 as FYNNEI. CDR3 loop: CASQDHSYEQYF. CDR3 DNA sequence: TGTGCCAGCCAGGACCACTCCTACGAGCAGTACTTC.

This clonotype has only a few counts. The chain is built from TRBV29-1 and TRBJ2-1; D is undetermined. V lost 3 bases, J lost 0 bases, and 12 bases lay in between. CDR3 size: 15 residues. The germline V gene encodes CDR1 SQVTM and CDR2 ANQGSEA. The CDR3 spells CSVEFGSSSYNEQFF. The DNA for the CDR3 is TGCAGCGTTGAGTTCGGCTCCAGCTCCTACAATGAGCAGTTCTTC.

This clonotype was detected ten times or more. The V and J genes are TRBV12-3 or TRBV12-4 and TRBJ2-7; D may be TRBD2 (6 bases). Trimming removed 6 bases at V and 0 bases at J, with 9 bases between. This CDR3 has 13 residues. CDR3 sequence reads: CASRRDVSYEQYF. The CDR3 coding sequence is TGTGCCAGCAGGCGGGACGTCTCCTACGAGCAGTACTTC.

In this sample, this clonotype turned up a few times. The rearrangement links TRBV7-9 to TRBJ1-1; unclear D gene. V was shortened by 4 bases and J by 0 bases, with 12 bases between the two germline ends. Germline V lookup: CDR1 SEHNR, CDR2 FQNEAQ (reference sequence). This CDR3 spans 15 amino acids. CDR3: CASSSRSGVNTEAFF. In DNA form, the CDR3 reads TGTGCCAGCAGCTCCCGCTCCGGAGTGAACACTGAAGCTTTCTTT.

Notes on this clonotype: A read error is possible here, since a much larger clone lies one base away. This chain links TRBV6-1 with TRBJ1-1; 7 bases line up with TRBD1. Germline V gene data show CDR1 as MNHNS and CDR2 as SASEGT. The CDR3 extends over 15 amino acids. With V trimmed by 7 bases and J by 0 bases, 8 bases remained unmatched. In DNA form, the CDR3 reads TGTGCCAGCAACATGACAGGGTCCATGAACACTGAAGCTTTCTTT. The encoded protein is CASNMTGSMNTEAFF.

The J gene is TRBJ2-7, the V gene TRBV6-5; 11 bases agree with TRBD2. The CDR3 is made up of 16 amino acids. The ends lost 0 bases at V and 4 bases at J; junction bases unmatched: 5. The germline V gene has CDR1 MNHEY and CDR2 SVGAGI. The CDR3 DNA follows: TGTGCCAGCAGTTACTCGGAACTAGCGGGAGCTTACGAGCAGTACTTC. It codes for CASSYSELAGAYEQYF.

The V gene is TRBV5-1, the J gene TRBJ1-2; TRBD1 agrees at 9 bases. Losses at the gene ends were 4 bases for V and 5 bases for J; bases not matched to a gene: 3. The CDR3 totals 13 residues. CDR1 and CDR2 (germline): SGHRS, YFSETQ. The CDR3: CASSHDRGYGYTF. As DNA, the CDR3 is TGCGCCAGCAGCCATGACAGGGGGTATGGCTACACCTTC.

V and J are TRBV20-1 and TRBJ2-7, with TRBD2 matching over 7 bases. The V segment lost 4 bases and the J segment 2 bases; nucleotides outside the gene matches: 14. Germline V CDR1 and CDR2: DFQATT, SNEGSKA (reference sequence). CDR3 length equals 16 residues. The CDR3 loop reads CSAIPQLPGGAYEQYF. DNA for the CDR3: TGCAGTGCTATACCTCAGTTGCCGGGGGGTGCCTACGAGCAGTACTTC.

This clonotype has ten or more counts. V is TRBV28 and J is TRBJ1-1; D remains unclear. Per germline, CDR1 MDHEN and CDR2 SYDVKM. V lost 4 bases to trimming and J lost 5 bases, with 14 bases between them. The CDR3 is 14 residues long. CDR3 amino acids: CASSSISAATEAFF. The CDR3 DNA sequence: TGTGCCAGCAGTTCAATCTCCGCCGCTACTGAAGCTTTCTTT. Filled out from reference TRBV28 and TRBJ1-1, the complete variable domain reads DVKVTQSSRYLVKRTGEKVFLECVQDMDHENMFWYRQDPGLGLRLIYFSYDVKMKEKGDIPEGYSVSREKKERFSLILESASTNQTSMYLCASSSISAATEAFFGQGTRLTVV.

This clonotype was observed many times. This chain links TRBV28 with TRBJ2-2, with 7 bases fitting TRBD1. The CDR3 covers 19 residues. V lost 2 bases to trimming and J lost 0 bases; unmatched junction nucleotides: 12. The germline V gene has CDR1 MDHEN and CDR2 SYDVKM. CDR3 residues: CASSLIALTGLTNTGELFF. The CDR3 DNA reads TGTGCCAGCAGTTTAATTGCCCTGACAGGGTTGACGAACACCGGGGAGCTGTTTTTT.

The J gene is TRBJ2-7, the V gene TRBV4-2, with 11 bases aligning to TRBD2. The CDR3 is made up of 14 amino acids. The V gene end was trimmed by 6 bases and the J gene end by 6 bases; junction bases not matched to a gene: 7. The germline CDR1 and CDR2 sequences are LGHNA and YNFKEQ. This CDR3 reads CASRDSGRASEQYF. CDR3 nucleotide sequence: TGTGCCAGCAGGGATAGCGGGAGGGCCTCCGAGCAGTACTTC.

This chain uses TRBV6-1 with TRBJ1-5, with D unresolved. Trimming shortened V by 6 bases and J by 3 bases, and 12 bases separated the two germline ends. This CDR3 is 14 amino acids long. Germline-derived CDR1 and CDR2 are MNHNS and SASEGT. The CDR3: CASRPDGFNQPQHF. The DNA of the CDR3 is TGTGCCAGCAGACCCGACGGATTCAATCAGCCCCAGCATTTT.

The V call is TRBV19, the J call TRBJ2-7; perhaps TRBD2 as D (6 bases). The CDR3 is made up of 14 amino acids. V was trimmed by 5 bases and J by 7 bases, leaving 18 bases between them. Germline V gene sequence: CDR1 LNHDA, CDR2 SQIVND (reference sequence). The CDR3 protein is CASSLGTPRGEQYF. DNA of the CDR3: TGTGCCAGTAGTCTCGGGACTCCTAGGGGTGAGCAGTACTTC.

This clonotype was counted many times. The CDR3 spells CSAKPREPGETQYF. CDR3 nucleotides: TGCAGTGCTAAACCCCGGGAACCAGGGGAGACCCAGTACTTC. The J gene is TRBJ2-5, the V gene TRBV20-1; D possibly uses TRBD1 or TRBD2 (5 bases each). Trimming left V 4 bases short and J 5 bases short, with 17 bases between. The V gene's germline CDR1 is DFQATT and CDR2 SNEGSKA (reference sequence). The CDR3 consists of 14 residues.

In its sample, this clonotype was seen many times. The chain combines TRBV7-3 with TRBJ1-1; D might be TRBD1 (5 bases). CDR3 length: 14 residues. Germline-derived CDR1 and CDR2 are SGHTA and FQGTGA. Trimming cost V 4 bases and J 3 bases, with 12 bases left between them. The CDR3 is CASSSGGGYTEAFF. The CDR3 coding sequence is TGTGCCAGCAGCTCAGGTGGGGGATACACTGAAGCTTTCTTT.

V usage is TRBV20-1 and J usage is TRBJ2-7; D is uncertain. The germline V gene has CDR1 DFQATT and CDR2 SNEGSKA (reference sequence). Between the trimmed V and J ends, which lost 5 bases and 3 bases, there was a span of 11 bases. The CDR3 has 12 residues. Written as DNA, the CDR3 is TGCAGTGCTTTGAATTCTCTCTACGAGCAGTACTTC. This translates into CSALNSLYEQYF.

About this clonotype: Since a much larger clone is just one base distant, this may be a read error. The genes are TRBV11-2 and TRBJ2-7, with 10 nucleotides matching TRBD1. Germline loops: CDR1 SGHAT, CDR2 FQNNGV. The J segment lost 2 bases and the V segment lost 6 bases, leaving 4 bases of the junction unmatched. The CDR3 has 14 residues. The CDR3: CASSWTGGTYEQYF. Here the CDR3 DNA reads TGTGCCAGCAGTTGGACAGGGGGAACCTACGAGCAGTACTTC.

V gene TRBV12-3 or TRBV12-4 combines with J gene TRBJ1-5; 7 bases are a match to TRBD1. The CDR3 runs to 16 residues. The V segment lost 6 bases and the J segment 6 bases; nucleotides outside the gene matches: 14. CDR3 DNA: TGTGCCAGCAGATTTGGGGCAGGGGGGGAGGGTCAGCCCCAGCATTTT. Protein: CASRFGAGGEGQPQHF.